Described below is a single T cell receptor (beta chain) sequence and its context. Germline V gene data show CDR1 as SGHAT and CDR2 as FQNNGV. Germline trimming cut 4 bases from V and 10 bases from J; bases unmatched to any gene: 21. This CDR3 contains 18 residues. These data belong to a study of CD8 T cells in Susac syndrome. RNA totalling roughly 0.5 to 1 ug underwent reverse transcription with random hexamers. TCRdb passed the immunoSEQ multiplex PCR reads through MiXCR, listing each CDR3 protein once. The data show 300,000 to 350,000 distinct CDR3 sequences, 92% seen once. TCR beta sequencing was performed on blood CD8+ and CD4+ T cells.

Sequenced sample: CD4+ T cells from PBMCs. This receptor was obtained from a human donor with multiple sclerosis. The chain uses TRBV11-2 and TRBJ2-1, with 8 bases identical to TRBD1. In DNA form, the CDR3 reads TGTGCCAGCAGCTCCGGGACAGGTTTTAATGTACGGGTCGGGGAGCAGTTCTTC. Residues: CASSSGTGFNVRVGEQFF.